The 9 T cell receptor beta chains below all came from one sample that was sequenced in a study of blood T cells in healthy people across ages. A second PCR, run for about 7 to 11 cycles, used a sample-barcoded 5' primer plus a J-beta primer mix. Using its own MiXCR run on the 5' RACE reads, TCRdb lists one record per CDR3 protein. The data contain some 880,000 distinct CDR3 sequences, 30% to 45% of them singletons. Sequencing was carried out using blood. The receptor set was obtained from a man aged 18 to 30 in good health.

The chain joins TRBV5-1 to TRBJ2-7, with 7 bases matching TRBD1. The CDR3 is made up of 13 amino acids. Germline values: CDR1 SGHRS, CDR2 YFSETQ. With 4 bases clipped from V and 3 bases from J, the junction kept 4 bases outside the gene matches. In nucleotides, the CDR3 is TGCGCCAGCAGCAGGGACAGTCACTACGAGCAGTACTTC. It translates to CASSRDSHYEQYF.

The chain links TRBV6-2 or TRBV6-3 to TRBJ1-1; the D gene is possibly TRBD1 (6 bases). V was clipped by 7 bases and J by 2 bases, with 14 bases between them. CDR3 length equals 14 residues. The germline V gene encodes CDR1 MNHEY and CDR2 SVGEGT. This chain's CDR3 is CASTPSGANTEAFF. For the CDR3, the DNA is TGTGCCAGCACCCCGTCAGGGGCTAACACTGAAGCTTTCTTT.

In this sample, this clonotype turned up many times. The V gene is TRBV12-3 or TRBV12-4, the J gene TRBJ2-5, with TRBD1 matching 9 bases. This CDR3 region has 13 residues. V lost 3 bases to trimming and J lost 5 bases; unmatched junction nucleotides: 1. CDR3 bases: TGTGCCAGCAGTTTGGGACAGGGTGAGACCCAGTACTTC. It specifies CASSLGQGETQYF.

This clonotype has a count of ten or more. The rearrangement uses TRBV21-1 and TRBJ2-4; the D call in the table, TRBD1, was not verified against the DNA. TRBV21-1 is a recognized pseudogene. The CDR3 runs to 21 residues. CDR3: CASSTTGFGVIFGYPKDIQYF. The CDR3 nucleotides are TGTGCCAGCAGCACGACAGGGTTTGGGGTCATCTTTGGCTACCCTAAGGACATTCAGTACTTC.

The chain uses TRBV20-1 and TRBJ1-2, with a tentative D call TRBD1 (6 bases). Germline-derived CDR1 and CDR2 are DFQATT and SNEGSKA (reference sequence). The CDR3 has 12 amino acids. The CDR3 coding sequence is TGCAGCTCAACGTCGGGGGGCGATGGCTACACCTTC. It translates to CSSTSGGDGYTF.

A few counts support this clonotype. Here the CDR3 DNA reads TGCGCCAGCAGCCAAGAAAGGCGATATGAGCAGTACTTC. This sequence encodes CASSQERRYEQYF. This chain connects TRBV4-1 to TRBJ2-5; D remains unclear. Per germline, CDR1 MGHRA and CDR2 YSYEKL. V lost 0 bases, J lost 11 bases, and 13 bases lay in between. The CDR3 extends over 13 amino acids.

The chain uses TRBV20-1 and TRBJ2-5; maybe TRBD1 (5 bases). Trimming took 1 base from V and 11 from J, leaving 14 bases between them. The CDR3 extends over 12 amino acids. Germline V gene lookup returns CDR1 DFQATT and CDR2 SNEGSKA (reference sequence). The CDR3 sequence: CSARAKGDEQYF. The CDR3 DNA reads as TGCAGTGCTAGAGCCAAAGGGGATGAGCAGTACTTC.

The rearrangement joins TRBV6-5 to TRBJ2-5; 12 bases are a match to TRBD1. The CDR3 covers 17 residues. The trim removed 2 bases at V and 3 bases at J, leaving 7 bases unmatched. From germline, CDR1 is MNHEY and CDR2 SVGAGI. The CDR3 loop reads CASSYQGTGGIEETQYF. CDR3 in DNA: TGTGCCAGCAGTTACCAGGGGACAGGGGGCATCGAAGAGACCCAGTACTTC.

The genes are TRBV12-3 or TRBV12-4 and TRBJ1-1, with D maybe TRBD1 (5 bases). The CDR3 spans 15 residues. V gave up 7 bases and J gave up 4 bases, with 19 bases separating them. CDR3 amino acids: CASIPGPLRFTEAFF. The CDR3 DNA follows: TGTGCCAGCATACCGGGACCCCTACGGTTCACTGAAGCTTTCTTT.